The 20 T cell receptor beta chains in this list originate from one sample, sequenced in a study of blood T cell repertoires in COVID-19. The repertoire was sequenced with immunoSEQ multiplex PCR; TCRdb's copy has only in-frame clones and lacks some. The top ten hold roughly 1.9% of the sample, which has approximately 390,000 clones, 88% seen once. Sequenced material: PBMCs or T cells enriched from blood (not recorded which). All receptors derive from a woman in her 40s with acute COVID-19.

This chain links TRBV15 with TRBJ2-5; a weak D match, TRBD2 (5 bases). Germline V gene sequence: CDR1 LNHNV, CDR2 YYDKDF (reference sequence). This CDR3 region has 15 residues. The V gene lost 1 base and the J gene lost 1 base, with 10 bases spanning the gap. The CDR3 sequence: CATSRGGVSQETQYF. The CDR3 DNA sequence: TGTGCCACCAGCAGAGGGGGAGTTAGCCAAGAGACCCAGTACTTC.

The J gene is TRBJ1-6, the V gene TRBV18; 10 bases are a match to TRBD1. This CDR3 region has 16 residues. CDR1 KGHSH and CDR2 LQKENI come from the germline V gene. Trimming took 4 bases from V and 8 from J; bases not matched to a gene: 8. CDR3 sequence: CASSLNSGTGDSPLHF. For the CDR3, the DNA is TGTGCCAGCTCACTAAACTCCGGGACAGGGGATTCACCCCTCCACTTT.

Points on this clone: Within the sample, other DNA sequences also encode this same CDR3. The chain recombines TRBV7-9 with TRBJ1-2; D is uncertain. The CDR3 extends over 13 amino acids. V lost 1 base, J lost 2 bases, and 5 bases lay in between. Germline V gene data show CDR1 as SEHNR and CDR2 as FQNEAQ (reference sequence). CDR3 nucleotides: TGTGCCAGCAGCTTAGGGCAGAACTATGGCTACACCTTC. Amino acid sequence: CASSLGQNYGYTF.

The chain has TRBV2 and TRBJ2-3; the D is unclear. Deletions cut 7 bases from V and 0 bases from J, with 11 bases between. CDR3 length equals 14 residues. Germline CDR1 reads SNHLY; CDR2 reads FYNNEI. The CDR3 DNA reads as TGTGCCAGCACTACCGATTTTAGCACAGATACGCAGTATTTT. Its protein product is CASTTDFSTDTQYF.

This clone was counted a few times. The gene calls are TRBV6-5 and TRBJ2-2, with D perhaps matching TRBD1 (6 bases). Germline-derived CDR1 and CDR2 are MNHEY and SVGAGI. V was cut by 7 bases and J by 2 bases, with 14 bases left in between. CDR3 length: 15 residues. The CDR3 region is CASIQQGPNTGELFF. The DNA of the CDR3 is TGTGCCAGCATCCAACAGGGCCCTAACACCGGGGAGCTGTTTTTT.

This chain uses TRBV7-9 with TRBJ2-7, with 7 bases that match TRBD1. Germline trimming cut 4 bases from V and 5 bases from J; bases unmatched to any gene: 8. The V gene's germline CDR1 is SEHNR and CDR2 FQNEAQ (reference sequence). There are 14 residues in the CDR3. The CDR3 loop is CASSSEDRVDEQYF. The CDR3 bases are TGTGCCAGCAGCTCTGAAGACAGGGTTGACGAGCAGTACTTC.

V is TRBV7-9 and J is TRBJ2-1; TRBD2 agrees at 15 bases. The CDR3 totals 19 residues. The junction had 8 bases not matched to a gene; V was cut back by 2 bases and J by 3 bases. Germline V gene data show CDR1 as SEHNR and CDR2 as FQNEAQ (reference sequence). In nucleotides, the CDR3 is TGTGCCAGCAGCTTATTACTCGGGACTAGCGGGGGGCACTACAATGAGCAGTTCTTC. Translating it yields CASSLLLGTSGGHYNEQFF.

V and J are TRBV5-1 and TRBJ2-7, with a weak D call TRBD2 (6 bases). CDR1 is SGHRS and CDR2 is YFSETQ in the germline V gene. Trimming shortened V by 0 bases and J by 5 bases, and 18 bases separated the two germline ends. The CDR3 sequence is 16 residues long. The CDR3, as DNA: TGCGCCAGCAGCTTGGGGTCGCGTCTAGCGATCAACGAGCAGTACTTC. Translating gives CASSLGSRLAINEQYF. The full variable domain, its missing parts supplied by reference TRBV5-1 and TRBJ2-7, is KAGVTQTPRYLIKTRGQQVTLSCSPISGHRSVSWYQQTPGQGLQFLFEYFSETQRNKGNFPGRFSGRQFSNSRSEMNVSTLELGDSALYLCASSLGSRLAINEQYFGPGTRLTVT.

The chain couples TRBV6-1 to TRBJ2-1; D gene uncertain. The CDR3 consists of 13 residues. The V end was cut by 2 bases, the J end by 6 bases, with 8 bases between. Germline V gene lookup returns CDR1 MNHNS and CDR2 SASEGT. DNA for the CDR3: TGTGCCAGCAGTGAACAACAGACCAATGAGCAGTTCTTC. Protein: CASSEQQTNEQFF.

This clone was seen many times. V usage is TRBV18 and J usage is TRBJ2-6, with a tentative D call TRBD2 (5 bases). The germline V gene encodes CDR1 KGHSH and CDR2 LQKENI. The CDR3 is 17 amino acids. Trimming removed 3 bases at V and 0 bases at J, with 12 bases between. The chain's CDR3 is CASSPRTGNSGANVLTF. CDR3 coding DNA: TGTGCCAGCTCACCCCGGACGGGGAACTCTGGGGCCAACGTCCTGACTTTC.

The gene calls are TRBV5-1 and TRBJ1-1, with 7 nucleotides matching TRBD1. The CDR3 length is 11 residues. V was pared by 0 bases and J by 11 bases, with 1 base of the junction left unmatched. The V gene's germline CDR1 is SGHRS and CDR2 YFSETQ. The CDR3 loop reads CASSLEGGAFF. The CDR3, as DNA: TGCGCCAGCAGCTTGGAAGGGGGCGCTTTCTTT. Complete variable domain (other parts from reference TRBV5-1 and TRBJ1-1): KAGVTQTPRYLIKTRGQQVTLSCSPISGHRSVSWYQQTPGQGLQFLFEYFSETQRNKGNFPGRFSGRQFSNSRSEMNVSTLELGDSALYLCASSLEGGAFFGQGTRLTVV.

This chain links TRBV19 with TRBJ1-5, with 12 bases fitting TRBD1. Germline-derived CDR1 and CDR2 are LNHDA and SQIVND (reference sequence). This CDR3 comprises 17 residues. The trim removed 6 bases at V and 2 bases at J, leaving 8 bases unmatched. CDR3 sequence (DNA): TGTGCCAGTAGCGCGGGACAGGGGGCGTTTGGCAATCAGCCCCAGCATTTT. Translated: CASSAGQGAFGNQPQHF.

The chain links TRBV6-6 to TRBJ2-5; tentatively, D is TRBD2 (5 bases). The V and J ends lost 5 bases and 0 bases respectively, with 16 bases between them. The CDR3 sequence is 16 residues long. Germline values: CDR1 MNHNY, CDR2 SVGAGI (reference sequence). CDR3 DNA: TGTGCCAGCAGTGCCCTCGGGGAAAGCCACCAAGAGACCCAGTACTTC. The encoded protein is CASSALGESHQETQYF.

In nucleotides, the CDR3 is TGTGCCAGCTCACCACCCGGCGGGGGCAATCAGCCCCAGCATTTT. This sequence encodes CASSPPGGGNQPQHF. This chain links TRBV18 with TRBJ1-5; the D is unclear. The CDR3 sequence is 15 residues long. Germline V gene data show CDR1 as KGHSH and CDR2 as LQKENI. V lost 0 bases and J 2 bases, leaving 8 bases between the germline ends.

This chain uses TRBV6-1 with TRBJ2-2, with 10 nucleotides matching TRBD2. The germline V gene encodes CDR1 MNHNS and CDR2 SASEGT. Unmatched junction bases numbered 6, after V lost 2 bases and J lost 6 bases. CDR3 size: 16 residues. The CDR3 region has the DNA TGTGCCAGCAGTGAATTAATAGCGGGGGGTGCCGGGGAGCTGTTTTTT. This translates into CASSELIAGGAGELFF.

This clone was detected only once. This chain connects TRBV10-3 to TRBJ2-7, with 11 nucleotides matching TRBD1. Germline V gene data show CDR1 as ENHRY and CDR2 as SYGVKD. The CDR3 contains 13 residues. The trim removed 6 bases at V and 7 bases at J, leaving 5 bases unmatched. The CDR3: CAISWDRGGEQYF. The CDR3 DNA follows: TGTGCCATCAGCTGGGACAGGGGGGGGGAGCAGTACTTC.

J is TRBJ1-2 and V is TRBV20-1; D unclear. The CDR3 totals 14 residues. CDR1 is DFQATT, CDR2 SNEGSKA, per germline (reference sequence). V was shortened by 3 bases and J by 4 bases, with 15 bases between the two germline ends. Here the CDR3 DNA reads TGCAGTGCTAGTAGAGTCCAAAACGTCTATGGCTACACCTTC. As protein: CSASRVQNVYGYTF.

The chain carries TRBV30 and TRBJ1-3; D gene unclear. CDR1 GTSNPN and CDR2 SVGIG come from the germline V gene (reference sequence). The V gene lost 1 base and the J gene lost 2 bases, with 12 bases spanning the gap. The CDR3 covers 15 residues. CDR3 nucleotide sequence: TGTGCCTGGAGTGCCGGACTGCCCCCTGGAAACACCATATATTTT. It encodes CAWSAGLPPGNTIYF.

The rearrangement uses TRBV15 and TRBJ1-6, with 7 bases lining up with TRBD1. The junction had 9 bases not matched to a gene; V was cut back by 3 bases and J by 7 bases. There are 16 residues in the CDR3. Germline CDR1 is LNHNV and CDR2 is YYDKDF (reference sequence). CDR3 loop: CATSRLVQGENSPLHF. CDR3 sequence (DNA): TGTGCCACCAGCAGGCTCGTCCAGGGGGAAAATTCACCCCTCCACTTT.

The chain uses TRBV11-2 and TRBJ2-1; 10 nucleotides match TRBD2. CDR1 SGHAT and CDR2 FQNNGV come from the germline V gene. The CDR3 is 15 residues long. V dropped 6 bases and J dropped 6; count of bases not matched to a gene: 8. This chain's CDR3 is CASSRDPSGGNEQFF. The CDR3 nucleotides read TGTGCCAGCAGTCGCGACCCTAGCGGGGGCAATGAGCAGTTCTTC.